A single sample gave rise to the 7 T cell receptor beta chains below, sequenced in a study of patients and donors after allogeneic stem cell transplantation. In TCRdb, the RT-PCR reads were re-called with MiXCR into one record per CDR3 protein. The sample has hundreds of thousands of distinct CDR3 sequences, 16% seen once. Input material: blood, either unsorted or a sorted T cell fraction (not recorded which). Receptor source: a human donor who was either an allogeneic HSCT recipient or a stem cell or donor lymphocyte infusion donor (not recorded which). It is not recorded whose cells these are; they may come from a transplant donor.

The rearrangement links TRBV12-3 or TRBV12-4 to TRBJ1-2; tentatively, D is TRBD1 (5 bases). The CDR3 is 13 residues long. V shed 2 bases and J shed 4 bases, with 8 bases lying between them. This chain's CDR3 is CASSLQGFYGYTF. DNA for the CDR3: TGTGCCAGCAGTTTACAGGGCTTCTATGGCTACACCTTC.

This clonotype was counted a few times. The rearrangement joins TRBV7-2 to TRBJ2-7, with D hard to call. CDR3 length equals 13 residues. Trimming pared 5 bases from V and 5 bases from J, leaving 13 bases between. In germline, CDR1 is SGHTA, CDR2 FQGNSA. The CDR3 bases are TGTGCCAGCAGCGACCAGCCCACTCACGAGCAGTACTTC. Protein product: CASSDQPTHEQYF.

This clonotype was seen a few times. This chain joins TRBV28 and TRBJ1-5; D unresolved. Germline V gene data show CDR1 as MDHEN and CDR2 as SYDVKM. Trimming left V 1 base short and J 4 bases short, with 11 bases between. The CDR3 is made up of 15 amino acids. CDR3 nucleotides: TGTGCCAGCAGTTTATTGTCAGCCTCTAATCAGCCCCAGCATTTT. Its protein product is CASSLLSASNQPQHF.

The chain uses TRBV5-1 and TRBJ2-3, with 12 bases identical to TRBD2. Germline V gene sequence: CDR1 SGHRS, CDR2 YFSETQ. CDR3 length: 17 residues. V lost 0 bases to trimming and J lost 5 bases; unmatched junction nucleotides: 7. The CDR3 is CASSLDPSGGARDTQYF. The DNA for the CDR3 is TGCGCCAGCAGCTTGGACCCTAGCGGGGGGGCAAGAGATACGCAGTATTTT.

This clonotype was observed a handful of times. The chain has TRBV5-1 and TRBJ2-3; D is perhaps TRBD2 (6 bases). Germline V lookup: CDR1 SGHRS, CDR2 YFSETQ. Deletions cut 3 bases from V and 0 bases from J, with 11 bases between. The CDR3 spans 15 residues. CDR3 in amino acids: CASSSIAASTDTQYF. CDR3 nucleotides: TGCGCCAGCAGCTCCATAGCGGCTAGCACAGATACGCAGTATTTT.

This clonotype was seen more than once but under ten times. J is TRBJ1-5 and V is TRBV12-3 or TRBV12-4, with 9 bases lining up with TRBD1. The CDR3 length is 19 residues. The junction had 16 bases not matched to a gene; V was cut back by 6 bases and J by 1 base. The CDR3 DNA reads TGTGCCAGCAGGGTCGGGACAGGGACATCCCTAGGGAGCAATCAGCCCCAGCATTTT. Protein sequence: CASRVGTGTSLGSNQPQHF.

The chain is built from TRBV9 and TRBJ2-7; 9 nucleotides agree with TRBD1. V lost 4 bases and J lost 3; bases outside the gene matches: 8. Per the germline V gene, CDR1 is SGDLS and CDR2 is YYNGEE. CDR3 size: 15 residues. In DNA, the CDR3 is TGTGCCAGCAGCCCCACCCCGGGACAGGGCTACGAGCAGTACTTC. Translation: CASSPTPGQGYEQYF. The full variable domain, with the rest looked up from reference TRBV9 and TRBJ2-7, is DSGVTQTPKHLITATGQRVTLRCSPRSGDLSVYWYQQSLDQGLQFLIQYYNGEERAKGNILERFSAQQFPDLHSELNLSSLELGDSALYFCASSPTPGQGYEQYFGPGTRLTVT.